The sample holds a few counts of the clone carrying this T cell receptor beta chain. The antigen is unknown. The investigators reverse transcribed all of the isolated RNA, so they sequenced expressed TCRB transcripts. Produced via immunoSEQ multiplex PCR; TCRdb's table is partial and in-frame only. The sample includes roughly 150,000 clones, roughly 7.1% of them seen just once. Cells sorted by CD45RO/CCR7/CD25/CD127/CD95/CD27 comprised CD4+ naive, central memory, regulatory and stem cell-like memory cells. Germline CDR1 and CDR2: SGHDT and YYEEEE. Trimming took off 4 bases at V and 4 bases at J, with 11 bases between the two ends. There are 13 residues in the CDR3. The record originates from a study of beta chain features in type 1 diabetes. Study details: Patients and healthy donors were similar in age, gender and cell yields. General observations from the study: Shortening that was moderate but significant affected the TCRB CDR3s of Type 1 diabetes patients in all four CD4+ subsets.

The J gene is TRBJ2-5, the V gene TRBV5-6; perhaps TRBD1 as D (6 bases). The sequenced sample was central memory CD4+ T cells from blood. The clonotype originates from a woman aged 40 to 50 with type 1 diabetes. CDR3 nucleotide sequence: TGTGCCAGCAGCCCTCTGGACAGAGAGACCCAGTACTTC. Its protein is CASSPLDRETQYF.